This T cell receptor (beta chain) comes out of a study of cytomegalovirus exposure and HLA in healthy donors. This CDR3 spans 15 amino acids. V was clipped by 6 bases and J by 0 bases; unmatched bases: 4. Germline loops: CDR1 SGHTS, CDR2 YDEGEE. Study findings and constraints: TCR beta V- and J-gene trimming was later associated with a missense DCLRE1C variant.

Notes on this clone: Antigen unknown.

Use of 60 Vbeta and 13 Jbeta primers characterized the PCR. Clones were read by immunoSEQ multiplex PCR, and TCRdb kept only the in-frame ones, dropping some. This sample carries some 50,000 clones, 72% of them seen once, and the ten largest clones take about 20%. The sequenced sample was PBMCs. The V and J genes are TRBV5-8 and TRBJ2-1; 9 positions agree with TRBD2. The receptor was isolated from a woman aged 45-65 years in good health and CMV-seropositive. CDR3 in DNA: TGTGCCAGCACCCTTAGCGGGAGCTCCTACAATGAGCAGTTCTTC. This encodes CASTLSGSSYNEQFF. Supplemented by reference TRBV5-8 and TRBJ2-1, the full variable domain reads EAGVTQSPTHLIKTRGQQATLRCSPISGHTSVYWYQQALGLGLQFLLWYDEGEERNRGNFPPRFSGRQFPNYSSELNVNALELEDSALYLCASTLSGSSYNEQFFGPGTRLTVL.